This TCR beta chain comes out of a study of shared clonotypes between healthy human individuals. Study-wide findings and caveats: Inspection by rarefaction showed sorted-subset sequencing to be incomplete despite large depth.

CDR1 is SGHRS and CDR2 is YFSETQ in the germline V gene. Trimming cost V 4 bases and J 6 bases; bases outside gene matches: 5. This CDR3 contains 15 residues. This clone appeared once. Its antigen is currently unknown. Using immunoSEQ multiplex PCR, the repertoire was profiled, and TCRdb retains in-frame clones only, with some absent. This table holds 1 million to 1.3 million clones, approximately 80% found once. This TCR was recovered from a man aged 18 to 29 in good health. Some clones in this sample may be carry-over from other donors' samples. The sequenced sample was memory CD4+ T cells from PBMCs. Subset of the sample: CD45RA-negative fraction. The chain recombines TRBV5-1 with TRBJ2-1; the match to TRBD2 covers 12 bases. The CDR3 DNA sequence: TGCGCCAGCAGCCAGACTAGCGGGAGAACCAATGAGCAGTTCTTC. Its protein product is CASSQTSGRTNEQFF.